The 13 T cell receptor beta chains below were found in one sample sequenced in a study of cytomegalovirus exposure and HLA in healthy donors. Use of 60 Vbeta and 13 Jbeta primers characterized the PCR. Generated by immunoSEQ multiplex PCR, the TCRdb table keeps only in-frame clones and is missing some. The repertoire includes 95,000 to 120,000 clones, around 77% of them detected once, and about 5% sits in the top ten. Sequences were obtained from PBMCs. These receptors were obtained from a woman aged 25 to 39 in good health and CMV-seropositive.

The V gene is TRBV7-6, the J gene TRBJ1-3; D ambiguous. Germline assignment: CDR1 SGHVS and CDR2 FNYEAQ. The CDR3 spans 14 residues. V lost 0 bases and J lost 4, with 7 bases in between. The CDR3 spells CASSLASQGNTIYF. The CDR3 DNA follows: TGTGCCAGCAGCTTAGCCTCTCAGGGAAACACCATATATTTT. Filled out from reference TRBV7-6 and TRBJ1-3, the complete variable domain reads GAGVSQSPRYKVTKRGQDVALRCDPISGHVSLYWYRQALGQGPEFLTYFNYEAQQDKSGLPNDRFSAERPEGSISTLTIQRTEQRDSAMYRCASSLASQGNTIYFGEGSWLTVV.

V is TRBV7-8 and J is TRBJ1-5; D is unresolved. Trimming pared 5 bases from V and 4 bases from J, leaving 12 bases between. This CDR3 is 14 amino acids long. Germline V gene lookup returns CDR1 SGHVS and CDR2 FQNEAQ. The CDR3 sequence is CASSERAGNQPQHF. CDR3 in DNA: TGTGCCAGCAGCGAAAGGGCGGGGAATCAGCCCCAGCATTTT.

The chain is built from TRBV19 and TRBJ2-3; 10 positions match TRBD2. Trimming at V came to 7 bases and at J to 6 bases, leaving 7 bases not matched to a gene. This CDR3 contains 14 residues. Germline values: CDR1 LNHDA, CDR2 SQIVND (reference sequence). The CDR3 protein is CASKLAGMSDTQYF. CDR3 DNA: TGTGCCAGTAAACTAGCGGGAATGTCGGATACGCAGTATTTT.

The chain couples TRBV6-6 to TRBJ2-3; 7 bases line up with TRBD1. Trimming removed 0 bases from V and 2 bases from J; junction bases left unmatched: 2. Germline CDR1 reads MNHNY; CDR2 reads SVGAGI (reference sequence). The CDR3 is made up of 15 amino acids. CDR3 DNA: TGTGCCAGCAGTTACTCGGGGACAGCCACAGATACGCAGTATTTT. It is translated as CASSYSGTATDTQYF.

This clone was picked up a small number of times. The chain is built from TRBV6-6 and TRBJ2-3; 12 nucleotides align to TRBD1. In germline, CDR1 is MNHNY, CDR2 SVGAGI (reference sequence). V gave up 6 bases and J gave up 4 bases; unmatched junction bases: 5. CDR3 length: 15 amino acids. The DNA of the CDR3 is TGTGCCAGCAGGCCGGGACAGGGGGCTTCAGATACGCAGTATTTT. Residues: CASRPGQGASDTQYF.

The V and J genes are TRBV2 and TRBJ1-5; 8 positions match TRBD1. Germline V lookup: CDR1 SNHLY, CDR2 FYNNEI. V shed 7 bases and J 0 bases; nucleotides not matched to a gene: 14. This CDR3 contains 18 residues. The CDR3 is CASTIKTGDTGSNQPQHF. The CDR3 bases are TGTGCCAGCACAATTAAGACAGGGGATACGGGTAGCAATCAGCCCCAGCATTTT.

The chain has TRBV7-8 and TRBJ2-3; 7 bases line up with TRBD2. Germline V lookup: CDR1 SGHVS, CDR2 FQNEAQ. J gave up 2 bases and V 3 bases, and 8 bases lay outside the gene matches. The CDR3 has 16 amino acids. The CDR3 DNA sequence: TGTGCCAGCAGCTTGGGGTCGGGGGGTTTCACAGATACGCAGTATTTT. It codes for CASSLGSGGFTDTQYF.

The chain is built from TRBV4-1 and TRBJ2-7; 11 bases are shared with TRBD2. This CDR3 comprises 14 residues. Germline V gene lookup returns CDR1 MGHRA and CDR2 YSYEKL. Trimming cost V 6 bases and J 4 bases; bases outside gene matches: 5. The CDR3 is CASRVAGGSYEQYF. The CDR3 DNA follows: TGCGCCAGCAGGGTAGCGGGAGGGTCGTACGAGCAGTACTTC.

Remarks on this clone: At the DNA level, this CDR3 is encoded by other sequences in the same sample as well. In nucleotides, the CDR3 is TGTGCCAGCAGTTTAGGACAGTTTTATGGCTACACCTTC. This codes for CASSLGQFYGYTF. The J gene is TRBJ1-2, the V gene TRBV27; tentatively, D is TRBD1 (6 bases). V was clipped by 2 bases and J by 5 bases, with 9 bases between them. Germline CDR1 reads MNHEY; CDR2 reads SMNVEV (reference sequence). This CDR3 contains 13 residues.

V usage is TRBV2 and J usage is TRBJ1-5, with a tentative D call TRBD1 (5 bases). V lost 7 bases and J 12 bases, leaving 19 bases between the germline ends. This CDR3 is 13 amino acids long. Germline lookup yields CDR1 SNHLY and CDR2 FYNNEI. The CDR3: CASTPGSGGGQHF. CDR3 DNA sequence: TGTGCCAGCACGCCAGGGTCGGGGGGTGGCCAGCATTTT.

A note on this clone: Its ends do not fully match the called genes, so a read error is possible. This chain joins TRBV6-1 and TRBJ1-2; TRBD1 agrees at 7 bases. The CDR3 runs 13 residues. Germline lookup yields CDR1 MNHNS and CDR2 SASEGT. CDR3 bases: TGTGCCGGCAGGGGGGGACTGAGCTATGGCTACACCTTC. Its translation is CAGRGGLSYGYTF.

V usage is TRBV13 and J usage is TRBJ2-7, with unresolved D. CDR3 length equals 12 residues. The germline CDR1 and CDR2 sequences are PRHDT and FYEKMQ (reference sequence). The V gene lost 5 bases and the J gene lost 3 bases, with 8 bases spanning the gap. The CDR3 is CASSPLLYEQYF. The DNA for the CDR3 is TGTGCCAGCAGCCCCCTCCTCTACGAGCAGTACTTC.

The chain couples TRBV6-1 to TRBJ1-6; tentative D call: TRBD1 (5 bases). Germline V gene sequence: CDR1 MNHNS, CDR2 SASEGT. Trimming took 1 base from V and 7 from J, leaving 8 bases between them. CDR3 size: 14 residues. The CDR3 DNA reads TGTGCCAGCAGTGAAGTGGGGGGAAATTCACCCCTCCACTTT. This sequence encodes CASSEVGGNSPLHF.